The present T cell receptor (beta chain) was sequenced within a study of blood T cell repertoires in COVID-19. Study as a whole: Acute-phase and convalescent COVID-19 samples originated in the United States, Italy and Spain. The analysed material was cDNA or gDNA that came from T cells, B-cell-depleted T cells, or PBMCs.

The CDR3 contains 14 residues. J gave up 6 bases and V 5 bases, and 6 bases lay outside the gene matches. The germline gives CDR1 SEHNR, CDR2 FQNEAQ (reference sequence). Profiling relied on immunoSEQ multiplex PCR, and the TCRdb table lists in-frame clones only, not all of them. This sample has about 58,000 clones, with almost 90% found just once. Sequenced material: peripheral blood. This clonotype originated in a man in his 60s with active COVID-19. This chain joins TRBV7-9 and TRBJ2-2; 7 nucleotides agree with TRBD1. The CDR3: CASSIRQGPGELFF. The CDR3 bases are TGTGCCAGCAGCATTCGACAGGGTCCCGGGGAGCTGTTTTTT.